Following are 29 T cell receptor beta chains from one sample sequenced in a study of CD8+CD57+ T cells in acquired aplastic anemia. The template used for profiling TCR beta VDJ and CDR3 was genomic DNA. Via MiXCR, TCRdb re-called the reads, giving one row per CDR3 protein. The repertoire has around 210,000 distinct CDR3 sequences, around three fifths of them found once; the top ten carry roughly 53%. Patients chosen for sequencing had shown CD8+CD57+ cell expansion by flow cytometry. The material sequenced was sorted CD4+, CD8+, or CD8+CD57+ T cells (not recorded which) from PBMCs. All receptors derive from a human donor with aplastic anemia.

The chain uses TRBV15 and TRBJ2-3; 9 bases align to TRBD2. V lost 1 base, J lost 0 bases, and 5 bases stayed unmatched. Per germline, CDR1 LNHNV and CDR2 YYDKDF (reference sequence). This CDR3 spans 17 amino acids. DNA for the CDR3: TGTGCCACCAGCAGAGGCACTAGCGGGCTCAGCACAGATACGCAGTATTTT. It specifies CATSRGTSGLSTDTQYF.

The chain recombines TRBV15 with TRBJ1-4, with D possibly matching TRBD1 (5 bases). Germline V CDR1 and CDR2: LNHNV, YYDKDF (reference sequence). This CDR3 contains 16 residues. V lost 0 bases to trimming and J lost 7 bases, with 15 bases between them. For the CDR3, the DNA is TGTGCCACCAGCAGAGATCTGGCAGGGACGGGTGAAAAACTGTTTTTT. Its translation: CATSRDLAGTGEKLFF.

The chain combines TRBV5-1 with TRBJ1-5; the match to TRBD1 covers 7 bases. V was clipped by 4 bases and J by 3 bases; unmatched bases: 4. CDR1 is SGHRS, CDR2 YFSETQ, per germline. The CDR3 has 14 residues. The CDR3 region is CASSLGGNNQPQHF. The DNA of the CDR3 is TGCGCCAGCAGCCTAGGGGGCAACAATCAGCCCCAGCATTTT.

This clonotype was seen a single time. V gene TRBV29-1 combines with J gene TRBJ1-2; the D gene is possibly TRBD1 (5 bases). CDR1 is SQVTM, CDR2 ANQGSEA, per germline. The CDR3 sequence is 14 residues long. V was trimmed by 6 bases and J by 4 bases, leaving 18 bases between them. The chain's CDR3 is CSVGVGGESYGYTF. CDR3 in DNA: TGCAGCGTGGGAGTGGGAGGGGAGAGCTATGGCTACACCTTC.

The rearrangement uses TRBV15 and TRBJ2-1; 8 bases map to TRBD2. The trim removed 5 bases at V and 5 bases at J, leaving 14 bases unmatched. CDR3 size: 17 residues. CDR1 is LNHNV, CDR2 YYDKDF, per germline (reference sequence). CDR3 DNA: TGTGCCACCAGCGACGCGTTCGGACTAGCAAGGGACAATGAGCAGTTCTTC. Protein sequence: CATSDAFGLARDNEQFF.

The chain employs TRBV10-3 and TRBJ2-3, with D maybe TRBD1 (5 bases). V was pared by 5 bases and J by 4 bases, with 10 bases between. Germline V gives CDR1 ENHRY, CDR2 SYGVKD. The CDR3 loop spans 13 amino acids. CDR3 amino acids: CAISQTQADTQYF. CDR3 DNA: TGTGCCATCAGTCAGACACAGGCAGATACGCAGTATTTT.

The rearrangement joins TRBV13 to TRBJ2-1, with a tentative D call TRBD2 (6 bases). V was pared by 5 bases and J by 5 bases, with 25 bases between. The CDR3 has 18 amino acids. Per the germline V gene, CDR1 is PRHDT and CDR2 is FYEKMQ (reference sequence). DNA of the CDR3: TGTGCCAGCAGCCAAGATGGAGGGGCCCCCACTACTAACAATGAGCAGTTCTTC. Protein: CASSQDGGAPTTNNEQFF.

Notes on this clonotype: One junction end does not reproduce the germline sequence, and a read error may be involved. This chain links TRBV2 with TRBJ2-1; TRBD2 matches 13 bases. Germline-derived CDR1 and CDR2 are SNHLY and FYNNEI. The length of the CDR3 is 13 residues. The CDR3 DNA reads TGTGCCAGCAGCGGGACTAGCGGGGTTGAGCAGTCCTTC. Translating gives CASSGTSGVEQSF.

The CDR3 protein is CASSQGGTLVGPYNEQFF. CDR3 nucleotide sequence: TGCGCCAGCAGCCAAGGGGGGACTCTTGTCGGGCCCTACAATGAGCAGTTCTTC. This chain joins TRBV4-1 and TRBJ2-1; possible D gene TRBD2, 6 bases. Between the trimmed V and J ends, which lost 1 base and 2 bases, there was a span of 18 bases. The CDR3 contains 18 residues. The germline gives CDR1 MGHRA, CDR2 YSYEKL.

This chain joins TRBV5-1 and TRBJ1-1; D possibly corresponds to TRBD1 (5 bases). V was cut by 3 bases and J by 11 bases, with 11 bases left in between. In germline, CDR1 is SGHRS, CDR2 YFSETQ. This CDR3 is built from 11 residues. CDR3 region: CASSSQGTAFF. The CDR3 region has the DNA TGCGCCAGCAGCTCTCAGGGTACCGCTTTCTTT.

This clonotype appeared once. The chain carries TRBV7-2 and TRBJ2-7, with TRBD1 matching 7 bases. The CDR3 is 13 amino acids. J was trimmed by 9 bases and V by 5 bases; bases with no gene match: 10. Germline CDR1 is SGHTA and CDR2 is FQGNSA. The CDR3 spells CASSTDRAQTQYF. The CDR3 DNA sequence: TGTGCCAGCAGCACCGACAGGGCCCAGACGCAGTACTTC.

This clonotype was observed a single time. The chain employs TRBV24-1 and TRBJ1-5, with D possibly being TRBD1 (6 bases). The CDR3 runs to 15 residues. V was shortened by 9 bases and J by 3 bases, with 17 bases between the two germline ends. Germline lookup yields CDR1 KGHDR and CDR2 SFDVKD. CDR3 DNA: TGTGCCACCGAACGACACAGGGCCAACAATCAGCCCCAGCATTTT. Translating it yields CATERHRANNQPQHF.

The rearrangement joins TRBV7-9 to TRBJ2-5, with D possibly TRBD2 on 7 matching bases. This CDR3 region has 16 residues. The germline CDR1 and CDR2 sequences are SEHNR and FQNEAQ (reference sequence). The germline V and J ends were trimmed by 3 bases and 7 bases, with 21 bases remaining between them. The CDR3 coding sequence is TGTGCCAGCAGCTTGGTGAGGAGTGGGGGAGGGGGGACCCAGTACTTC. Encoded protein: CASSLVRSGGGGTQYF.

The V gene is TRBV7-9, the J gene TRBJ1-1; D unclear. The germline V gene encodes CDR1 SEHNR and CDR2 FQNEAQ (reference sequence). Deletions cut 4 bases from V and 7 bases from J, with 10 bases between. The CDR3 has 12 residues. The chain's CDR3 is CASSSWSDEAFF. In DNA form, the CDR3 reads TGTGCCAGCAGCTCCTGGTCCGATGAAGCTTTCTTT.

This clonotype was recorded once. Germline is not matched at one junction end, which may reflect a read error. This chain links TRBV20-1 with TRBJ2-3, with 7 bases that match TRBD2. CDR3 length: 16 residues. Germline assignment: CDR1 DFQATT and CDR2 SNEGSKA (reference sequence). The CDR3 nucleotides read TGCAGTGTTAGTGCCTGGCTGGGGGGGACGACAGATACGCAGTGTTTT. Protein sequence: CSVSAWLGGTTDTQCF.

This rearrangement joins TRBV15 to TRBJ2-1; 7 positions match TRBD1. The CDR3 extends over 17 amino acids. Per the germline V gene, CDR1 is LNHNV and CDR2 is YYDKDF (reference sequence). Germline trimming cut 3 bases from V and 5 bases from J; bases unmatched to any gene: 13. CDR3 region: CATSSPRGGLGDNEQFF. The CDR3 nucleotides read TGTGCCACCAGCAGCCCACGAGGGGGCCTAGGGGACAATGAGCAGTTCTTC.

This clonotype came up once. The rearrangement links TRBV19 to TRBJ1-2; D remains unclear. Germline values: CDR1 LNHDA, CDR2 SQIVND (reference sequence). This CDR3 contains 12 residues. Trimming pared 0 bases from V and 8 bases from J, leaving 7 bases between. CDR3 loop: CASSIDLGGYTF. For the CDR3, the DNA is TGTGCCAGTAGTATAGATCTAGGAGGCTACACCTTC.

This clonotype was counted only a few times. CDR3 DNA sequence: TGTGCCAGCAGCTTGGGGCTAGCGAGCTACGAGCAGTACTTC. Translating gives CASSLGLASYEQYF. The V and J genes are TRBV11-2 and TRBJ2-7; D may be TRBD2 (6 bases). Between the trimmed V and J ends, which lost 3 bases and 3 bases, there was a span of 12 bases. Germline CDR1 SGHAT, CDR2 FQNNGV. CDR3 length: 14 amino acids.

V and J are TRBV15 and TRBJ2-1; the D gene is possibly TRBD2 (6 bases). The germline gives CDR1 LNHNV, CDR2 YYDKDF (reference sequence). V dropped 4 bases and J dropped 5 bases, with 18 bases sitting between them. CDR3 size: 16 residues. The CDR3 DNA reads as TGTGCCACCAGCAATCCCGGGGGAGGTCTCGACAATGAGCAGTTCTTC. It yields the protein CATSNPGGGLDNEQFF.

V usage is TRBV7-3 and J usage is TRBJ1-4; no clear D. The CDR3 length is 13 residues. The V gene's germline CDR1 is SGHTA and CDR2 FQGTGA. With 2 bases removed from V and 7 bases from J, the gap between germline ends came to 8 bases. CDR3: CASSLGRPEKLFF. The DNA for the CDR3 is TGTGCCAGCAGCTTAGGCCGACCTGAAAAACTGTTTTTT.

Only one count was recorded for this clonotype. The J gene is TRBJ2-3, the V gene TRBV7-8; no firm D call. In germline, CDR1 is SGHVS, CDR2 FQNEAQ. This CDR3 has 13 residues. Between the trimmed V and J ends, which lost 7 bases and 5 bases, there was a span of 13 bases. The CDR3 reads CASTRPPEDTQYF. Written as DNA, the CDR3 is TGTGCCAGCACCCGGCCCCCCGAAGATACGCAGTATTTT.

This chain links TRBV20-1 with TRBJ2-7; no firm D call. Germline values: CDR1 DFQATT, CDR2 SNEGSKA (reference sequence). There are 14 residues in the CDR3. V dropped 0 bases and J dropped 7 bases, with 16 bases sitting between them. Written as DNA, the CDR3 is TGCAGTGCTAGAGATTTCGGTGCTGCTGGGGAGCAGTACTTC. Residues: CSARDFGAAGEQYF.

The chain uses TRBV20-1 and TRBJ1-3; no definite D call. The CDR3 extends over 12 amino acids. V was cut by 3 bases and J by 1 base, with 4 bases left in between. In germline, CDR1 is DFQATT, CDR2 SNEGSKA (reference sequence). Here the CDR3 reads CSARQSGNTIYF. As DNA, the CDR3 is TGCAGTGCTAGGCAGTCTGGAAACACCATATATTTT.

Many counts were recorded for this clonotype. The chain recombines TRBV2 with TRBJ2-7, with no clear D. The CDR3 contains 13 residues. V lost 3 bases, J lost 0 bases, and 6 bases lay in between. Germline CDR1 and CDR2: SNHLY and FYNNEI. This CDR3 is CASSDPSSYEQYF. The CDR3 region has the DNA TGTGCCAGCAGTGATCCTAGCTCCTACGAGCAGTACTTC.

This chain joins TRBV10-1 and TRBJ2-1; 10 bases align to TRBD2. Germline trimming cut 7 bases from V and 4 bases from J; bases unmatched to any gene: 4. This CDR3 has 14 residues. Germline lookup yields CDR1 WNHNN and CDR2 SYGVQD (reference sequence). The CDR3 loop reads CASTLAGPYNEQFF. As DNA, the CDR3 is TGCGCCAGCACACTAGCGGGGCCGTACAATGAGCAGTTCTTC.

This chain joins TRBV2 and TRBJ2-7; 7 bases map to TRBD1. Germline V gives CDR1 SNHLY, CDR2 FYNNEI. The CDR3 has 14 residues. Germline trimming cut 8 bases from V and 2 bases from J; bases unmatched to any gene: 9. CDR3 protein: CASPKDRRTYEQYF. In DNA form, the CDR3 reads TGTGCCAGCCCTAAGGACAGGCGCACCTACGAGCAGTACTTC. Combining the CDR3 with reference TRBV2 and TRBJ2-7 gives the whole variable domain EPEVTQTPSHQVTQMGQEVILRCVPISNHLYFYWYRQILGQKVEFLVSFYNNEISEKSEIFDDQFSVERPDGSNFTLKIRSTKLEDSAMYFCASPKDRRTYEQYFGPGTRLTVT.

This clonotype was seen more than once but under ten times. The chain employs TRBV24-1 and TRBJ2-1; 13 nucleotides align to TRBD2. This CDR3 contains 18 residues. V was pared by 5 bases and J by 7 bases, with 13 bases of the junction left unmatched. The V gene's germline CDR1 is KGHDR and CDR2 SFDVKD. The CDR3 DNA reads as TGTGCCACCAGTGCCTCCGGCGGGGGGACTAGCGGGGCAAATGAGCAGTTCTTC. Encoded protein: CATSASGGGTSGANEQFF.

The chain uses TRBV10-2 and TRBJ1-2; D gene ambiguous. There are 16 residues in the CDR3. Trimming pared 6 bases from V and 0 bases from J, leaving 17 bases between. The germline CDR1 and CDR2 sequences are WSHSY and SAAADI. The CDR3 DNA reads TGCGCCAGCAGCGACCGGGCCCTTCCCGCTAACTATGGCTACACCTTC. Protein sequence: CASSDRALPANYGYTF.

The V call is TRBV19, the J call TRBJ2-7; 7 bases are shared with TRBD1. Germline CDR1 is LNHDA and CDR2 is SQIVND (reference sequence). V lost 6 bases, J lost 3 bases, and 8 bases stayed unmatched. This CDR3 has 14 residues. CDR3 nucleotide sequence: TGTGCCAGTAGGCAGGGGGTGGGAATCTACGAGCAGTACTTC. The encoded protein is CASRQGVGIYEQYF.